This T cell receptor (beta chain) originates from a study of T cell responses to AZD1222 COVID-19 vaccine. TCRdb's copy holds only in-frame clones and misses some; the assay was immunoSEQ multiplex PCR. This table holds approximately 110,000 clones, around 86% found once. Germline lookup yields CDR1 WSHSY and CDR2 SAAADI. The CDR3 runs to 13 residues. V was pared by 1 base and J by 7 bases, with 3 bases of the junction left unmatched. This clonotype was obtained from an adult in good health. The gene calls are TRBV10-2 and TRBJ1-2, with 7 bases lining up with TRBD1. The material was peripheral blood, obtained on day 0 of AZD1222 vaccination. The CDR3 bases are TGCGCCAGCAGTGAGTTGACAGGGCCTGGCTACACCTTC. Translation gives CASSELTGPGYTF.